The 28 T cell receptor beta chains given below trace back to one sample, sequenced in a study of CD8 T cells in ankylosing spondylitis. A single record per CDR3 protein comes from TCRdb applying MiXCR to the 5' RACE reads. The repertoire holds about 24,000 distinct CDR3 sequences, with around 17% as singletons. The sequenced sample was blood. Every receptor here comes from a male donor with ankylosing spondylitis or in good health (not recorded which).

Ten or more counts support this clonotype. This chain links TRBV27 with TRBJ1-3; the D is unclear. From germline, CDR1 is MNHEY and CDR2 SMNVEV (reference sequence). V was shortened by 7 bases and J by 2 bases, with 9 bases between the two germline ends. CDR3 length: 13 amino acids. As DNA, the CDR3 is TGTGCCAGCATGGGCAGCCCTGGAAACACCATATATTTT. It encodes CASMGSPGNTIYF.

This chain joins TRBV15 and TRBJ2-5; the D gene is possibly TRBD2 (5 bases). Trimming left V 3 bases short and J 2 bases short, with 16 bases between. Germline assignment: CDR1 LNHNV and CDR2 YYDKDF (reference sequence). CDR3 size: 16 residues. DNA of the CDR3: TGTGCCACCAGCAGGCACTCGGACCCGGGGCAAGAGACCCAGTACTTC. This codes for CATSRHSDPGQETQYF.

The J gene is TRBJ2-1, the V gene TRBV5-1; 8 bases line up with TRBD2. The trim removed 1 base at V and 4 bases at J, leaving 4 bases unmatched. The CDR3 spans 15 residues. CDR1 and CDR2 (germline): SGHRS, YFSETQ. CDR3 nucleotide sequence: TGCGCCAGCAGCTTGATAGCGGGGCCTTACAATGAGCAGTTCTTC. It translates to CASSLIAGPYNEQFF.

The rearrangement uses TRBV2 and TRBJ1-5; no definite D call. The CDR3 sequence is 12 residues long. V shed 4 bases and J shed 6 bases, with 7 bases lying between them. Germline CDR1 SNHLY, CDR2 FYNNEI. The DNA for the CDR3 is TGTGCCAGCAGTGGCATGGTTCAGCCCCAGCATTTT. It yields the protein CASSGMVQPQHF.

The table lists this clonotype with many counts. V is TRBV9 and J is TRBJ1-1; D is possibly TRBD1 (6 bases). The CDR3 loop spans 15 amino acids. The ends were cut back, 0 bases at V and 5 bases at J, with 14 bases in the middle. CDR1 is SGDLS and CDR2 is YYNGEE in the germline V gene. The CDR3 loop reads CASSVVTGSYTEAFF. CDR3 sequence (DNA): TGTGCCAGCAGCGTAGTAACAGGGAGTTATACTGAAGCTTTCTTT.

The rearrangement joins TRBV3-1 to TRBJ2-1; D is ambiguous. Looked up from germline, CDR1 is LGHDT and CDR2 is YNNKEL (reference sequence). V gave up 2 bases and J gave up 2 bases, with 7 bases separating them. The CDR3 contains 14 residues. In DNA form, the CDR3 reads TGTGCCAGCAGCCAACCACGGGCCTACAATGAGCAGTTCTTC. Translation: CASSQPRAYNEQFF.

This clonotype was counted once. The chain carries TRBV11-3 and TRBJ1-1, with TRBD1 identical over 10 bases. V dropped 5 bases and J dropped 7; count of bases not matched to a gene: 4. CDR3 length: 13 amino acids. Germline assignment: CDR1 SGHNT and CDR2 YENEEA. The CDR3 bases are TGTGCCAGCAGCCCGGGACAGGGGAATGAAGCTTTCTTT. Amino acid sequence: CASSPGQGNEAFF.

J is TRBJ2-7 and V is TRBV5-1; the match to TRBD1 covers 11 bases. Looked up from germline, CDR1 is SGHRS and CDR2 is YFSETQ. The CDR3 runs to 14 residues. The ends lost 4 bases at V and 5 bases at J; junction bases unmatched: 5. CDR3 sequence: CASSLGQGAHEQYV. The CDR3 DNA reads as TGCGCCAGCAGCCTAGGACAGGGGGCACACGAGCAGTACGTC.

This clonotype occurred many times. The V and J genes are TRBV12-3 or TRBV12-4 and TRBJ2-1; perhaps D is TRBD1 or TRBD2 (5 bases each). Between the trimmed V and J ends, which lost 5 bases and 7 bases, there was a span of 15 bases. The CDR3 runs to 14 residues. CDR3 residues: CASSPPVGVNEQFF. As DNA, the CDR3 is TGTGCCAGCAGTCCTCCCGTGGGGGTAAATGAGCAGTTCTTC.

This clonotype has ten or more counts. The V call is TRBV6-5, the J call TRBJ1-1; the D is unclear. V was cut by 4 bases and J by 9 bases, with 9 bases left in between. Germline CDR1 MNHEY, CDR2 SVGAGI. CDR3 length: 11 residues. CDR3 region: CASSSRPKAFF. The CDR3 DNA sequence: TGTGCCAGCAGTTCCAGGCCTAAAGCTTTCTTT.

This clonotype was seen a few times. The chain recombines TRBV7-2 with TRBJ1-4; 9 bases match TRBD1. This CDR3 is 15 amino acids long. Germline-derived CDR1 and CDR2 are SGHTA and FQGNSA. Trimming cost V 8 bases and J 5 bases; bases outside gene matches: 9. CDR3 DNA: TGTGCCAGCGGGAAAACCGGGACAGGGAATGAAAAACTGTTTTTT. This translates into CASGKTGTGNEKLFF.

This clonotype turned up a few times. The gene calls are TRBV20-1 and TRBJ1-5; 8 nucleotides align to TRBD1. Germline V gene data show CDR1 as DFQATT and CDR2 as SNEGSKA (reference sequence). This CDR3 has 18 amino acids. V shed 0 bases, J shed 2 bases, and the junction held 12 bases outside the gene matches. The CDR3 region is CSARDLYRGIEGNQPQHF. CDR3 bases: TGCAGTGCTAGAGATCTATACAGGGGGATTGAGGGCAATCAGCCCCAGCATTTT.

In this sample, this clonotype turned up many times. V usage is TRBV9 and J usage is TRBJ2-1; 8 bases line up with TRBD2. J gave up 7 bases and V 0 bases, and 6 bases lay outside the gene matches. Germline assignment: CDR1 SGDLS and CDR2 YYNGEE. CDR3 length: 15 amino acids. Here the CDR3 reads CASSVAASGPNEQFF. CDR3 in DNA: TGTGCCAGCAGCGTAGCGGCTAGCGGGCCAAATGAGCAGTTCTTC.

This chain joins TRBV7-9 and TRBJ1-1; maybe TRBD1 (6 bases). Germline V lookup: CDR1 SEHNR, CDR2 FQNEAQ (reference sequence). The CDR3 runs 12 residues. The V end was cut by 5 bases, the J end by 7 bases, with 11 bases between. Written as DNA, the CDR3 is TGTGCCAGCAGCCGGAGGGGGGGTGAAGCTTTCTTT. Amino acid sequence: CASSRRGGEAFF.

This clonotype has a handful of counts. This chain links TRBV7-2 with TRBJ1-4, with D possibly TRBD1 on 5 matching bases. The CDR3 is 15 amino acids. Trimming took off 1 base at V and 6 bases at J, with 12 bases between the two ends. Germline assignment: CDR1 SGHTA and CDR2 FQGNSA. The DNA for the CDR3 is TGTGCCAGCAGCTTAGGAGGGGCGCAGTATGAAAAACTGTTTTTT. Protein sequence: CASSLGGAQYEKLFF.

This clonotype was recorded many times. The rearrangement uses TRBV5-1 and TRBJ2-1, with 11 bases fitting TRBD2. Germline CDR1 reads SGHRS; CDR2 reads YFSETQ. The CDR3 is 15 amino acids. The V segment lost 4 bases and the J segment 3 bases; nucleotides outside the gene matches: 3. The CDR3 region has the DNA TGCGCCAGCAGCCCCACTAGCGGGGGCTACAATGAGCAGTTCTTC. It translates to CASSPTSGGYNEQFF.

This clonotype was found a few times. J is TRBJ2-1 and V is TRBV4-3; 10 bases align to TRBD1. The junction had 6 bases not matched to a gene; V was cut back by 4 bases and J by 6 bases. This CDR3 contains 15 residues. In germline, CDR1 is LGHNA, CDR2 YSLEER. CDR3 sequence: CASSRRTGGSNEQFF. The DNA of the CDR3 is TGCGCCAGCAGCCGCCGGACAGGGGGTAGCAATGAGCAGTTCTTC.

V and J are TRBV11-2 and TRBJ2-2; D may be TRBD1 or TRBD2 (5 bases each). Per germline, CDR1 SGHAT and CDR2 FQNNGV. V dropped 4 bases and J dropped 1 base, with 7 bases sitting between them. This CDR3 region has 14 residues. The CDR3 loop reads CASSWGRNTGELFF. DNA for the CDR3: TGTGCCAGCAGCTGGGGGAGGAACACCGGGGAGCTGTTTTTT.

The J gene is TRBJ2-3, the V gene TRBV6-1, with 8 bases identical to TRBD1. The length of the CDR3 is 14 residues. Germline V CDR1 and CDR2: MNHNS, SASEGT. J lost 8 bases, V lost 6 bases, and 10 bases had no gene match. The CDR3 sequence is CASRKDRERGTQYF. In DNA form, the CDR3 reads TGTGCCAGCAGGAAGGACAGGGAGAGAGGTACGCAGTATTTT.

In this sample, this clonotype turned up a few times. The chain links TRBV4-2 to TRBJ2-7; either TRBD1 or TRBD2 may supply D (5 bases each). The CDR3 is 16 residues long. Between the trimmed V and J ends, which lost 0 bases and 9 bases, there was a span of 21 bases. Germline V gene sequence: CDR1 LGHNA, CDR2 YNFKEQ. Written as DNA, the CDR3 is TGTGCCAGCAGCCAAGATCTGGCGGGTATCAGAGGGGTGCAGTACTTC. Protein: CASSQDLAGIRGVQYF.

The genes are TRBV4-2 and TRBJ2-3, with TRBD2 identical over 7 bases. This CDR3 has 17 amino acids. CDR1 is LGHNA and CDR2 is YNFKEQ in the germline V gene. V was pared by 0 bases and J by 1 base, with 7 bases of the junction left unmatched. Here the CDR3 DNA reads TGTGCCAGCAGCCAAGATCCAGTTGCGGGGGGCACAGATACGCAGTATTTT. Translation: CASSQDPVAGGTDTQYF.

This clonotype was recorded many times. V usage is TRBV6-5 and J usage is TRBJ2-1, with TRBD1 as a possible D gene (6 bases). V was shortened by 6 bases and J by 9 bases, with 15 bases between the two germline ends. The CDR3 is 13 amino acids. Per the germline V gene, CDR1 is MNHEY and CDR2 is SVGAGI. Here the CDR3 DNA reads TGTGCCAGCAGCGACGACAGGTACGGTGAGCAGTTCTTC. It yields the protein CASSDDRYGEQFF.

This clonotype appeared many times. This CDR3 reads CASSLNPAGGLQFF. Written as DNA, the CDR3 is TGTGCCAGCAGCTTAAATCCAGCGGGAGGGCTCCAGTTCTTC. This rearrangement joins TRBV7-3 to TRBJ2-1, with 10 bases lining up with TRBD2. From germline, CDR1 is SGHTA and CDR2 FQGTGA. The CDR3 has 14 residues. V shed 1 base and J 13 bases; nucleotides not matched to a gene: 7.

By sample fraction, this clonotype is medium-sized. The chain recombines TRBV29-1 with TRBJ2-2; D gene unclear. Looked up from germline, CDR1 is SQVTM and CDR2 is ANQGSEA. This CDR3 spans 13 amino acids. V lost 4 bases and J 4 bases, leaving 10 bases between the germline ends. The CDR3 bases are TGCAGCGTTGGCCTAGGCCGCACCGGGGAGCTGTTTTTT. It translates to CSVGLGRTGELFF.

The chain employs TRBV5-1 and TRBJ1-6; 9 bases agree with TRBD1. Germline CDR1 and CDR2: SGHRS and YFSETQ. V lost 4 bases and J lost 9; bases outside the gene matches: 11. The CDR3 loop spans 16 amino acids. The CDR3 region has the DNA TGCGCCAGCAGCGACACTGGGACAGGGTCAGCTTCACCCCTCCACTTT. This gives the protein CASSDTGTGSASPLHF.

With regard to this clonotype: A much larger clone lies one base from this, so it may be a read error. This sequence joins TRBV5-1 and TRBJ2-2, with D possibly being TRBD1 or TRBD2 (5 bases each). The CDR3 is 14 residues long. Germline CDR1 reads SGHRS; CDR2 reads YFSETQ. The CDR3 loop reads CATSFLGTTGELFF. The CDR3 bases are TGCGCCACCAGCTTCTTGGGGACGACCGGGGAGCTGTTTTTT.

This chain links TRBV20-1 with TRBJ2-1; 8 nucleotides align to TRBD2. V shed 3 bases, J shed 2 bases, and the junction held 12 bases outside the gene matches. Germline V gene sequence: CDR1 DFQATT, CDR2 SNEGSKA (reference sequence). This CDR3 region has 17 residues. The CDR3, as DNA: TGCAGTGCTAGGGGGGAGGTAGCGGGAATTACCTACAATGAGCAGTTCTTC. Protein sequence: CSARGEVAGITYNEQFF.

The CDR3 spells CASSVGQGTYVKETQYF. The CDR3 nucleotides are TGTGCCAGCAGTGTCGGACAGGGAACTTACGTAAAAGAGACCCAGTACTTC. V is TRBV12-3 or TRBV12-4 and J is TRBJ2-5; 8 bases line up with TRBD1. The CDR3 length is 17 residues. J gave up 3 bases and V 5 bases, and 14 bases lay outside the gene matches.